The subject of this entry is one T cell receptor (beta chain). What it binds is unknown. The V gene end was trimmed by 5 bases and the J gene end by 7 bases; junction bases not matched to a gene: 5. Germline V gives CDR1 LGHDT, CDR2 YNNKEL (reference sequence). This CDR3 has 13 amino acids. Profiling relied on immunoSEQ multiplex PCR, and the TCRdb table lists in-frame clones only, not all of them. The data contain about 130,000 clones, under 95% of them singletons. This sample was taken from a study of T cell responses to AZD1222 COVID-19 vaccine. Study conclusions and caveats: In a largely white British group with more females than males, clonal diversity was possibly underestimated. Dominant at 160-218 and 743-854, vaccine-associated CD4 TCRs also spanned spike.

The sample consisted of peripheral blood, taken 28 days after the second AZD1222 dose. The sequence was obtained from an adult who received the AZD1222 COVID-19 vaccine. The chain recombines TRBV3-1 (or the pseudogene TRBV3-2) with TRBJ2-1; TRBD2 matches 7 bases. The CDR3 loop reads CASSFRTRNEQFF. CDR3 nucleotide sequence: TGTGCCAGCAGCTTCCGGACTAGAAATGAGCAGTTCTTC.